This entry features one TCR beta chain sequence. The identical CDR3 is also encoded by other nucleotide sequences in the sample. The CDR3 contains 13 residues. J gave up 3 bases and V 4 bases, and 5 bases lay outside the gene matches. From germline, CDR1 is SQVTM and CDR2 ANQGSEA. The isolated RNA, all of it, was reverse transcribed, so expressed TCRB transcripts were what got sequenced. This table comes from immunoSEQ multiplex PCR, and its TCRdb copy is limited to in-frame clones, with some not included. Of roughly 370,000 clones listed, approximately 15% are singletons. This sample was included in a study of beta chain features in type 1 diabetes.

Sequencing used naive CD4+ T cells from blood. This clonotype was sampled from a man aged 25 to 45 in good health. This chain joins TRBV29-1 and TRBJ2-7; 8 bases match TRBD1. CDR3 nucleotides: TGCAGCGTTGGGGGCGGGACAGGCTACGAGCAGTACTTC. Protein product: CSVGGGTGYEQYF.